The clone carrying this T cell receptor (beta chain) was seen at least ten times. Antigen: not known. The data were taken from a study of neurological immune-mediated disorders. Time point noted: longitudinal time-point 3. The unsorted libraries originated from 2 million PBMCs that had been stored at -80 C. From the 5' RACE reads, TCRdb called clonotypes with MiXCR, one entry per CDR3 protein. The sample contains roughly 45,000 distinct CDR3 sequences, 13% of which appear only once. The V end was cut by 0 bases, the J end by 1 base, with 7 bases between. The CDR3 is made up of 16 amino acids. Per germline, CDR1 SGHTA and CDR2 FQGNSA. Study-wide results and caveats: The study found no CDR3 amino acid sequences shared by expanded clones across subjects, suggesting private repertoires in all groups.

Sample: PBMCs. The chain recombines TRBV7-2 with TRBJ2-6; tentatively, D is TRBD1 (6 bases). This TCR was recovered from a man younger than 40 in good health. CDR3: CASSLAGGSGANVLTF. CDR3 bases: TGTGCCAGCAGCTTAGCAGGGGGTTCTGGGGCCAACGTCCTGACTTTC.